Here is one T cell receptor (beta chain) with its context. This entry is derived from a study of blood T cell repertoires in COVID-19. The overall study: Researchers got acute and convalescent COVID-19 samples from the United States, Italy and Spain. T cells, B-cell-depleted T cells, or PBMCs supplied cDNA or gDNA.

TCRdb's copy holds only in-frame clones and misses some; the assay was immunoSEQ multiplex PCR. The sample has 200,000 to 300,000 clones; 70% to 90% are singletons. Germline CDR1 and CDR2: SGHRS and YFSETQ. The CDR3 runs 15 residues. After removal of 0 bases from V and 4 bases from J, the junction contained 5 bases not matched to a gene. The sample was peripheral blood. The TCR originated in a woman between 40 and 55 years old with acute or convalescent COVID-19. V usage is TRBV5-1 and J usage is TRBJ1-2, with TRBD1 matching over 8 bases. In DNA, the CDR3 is TGCGCCAGCAGCTTGGCCCCTACAGGGGGCTATGGCTACACCTTC. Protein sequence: CASSLAPTGGYGYTF.